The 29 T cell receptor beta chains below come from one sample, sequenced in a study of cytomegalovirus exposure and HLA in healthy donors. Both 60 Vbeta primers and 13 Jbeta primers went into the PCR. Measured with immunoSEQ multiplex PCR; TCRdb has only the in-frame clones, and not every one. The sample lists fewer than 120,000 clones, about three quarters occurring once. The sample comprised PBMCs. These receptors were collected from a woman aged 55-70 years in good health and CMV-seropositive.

The CDR3 sequence is CASSLAPKGGTDTQYF. The CDR3 DNA is TGTGCCAGCAGCTTAGCTCCGAAGGGGGGCACAGATACGCAGTATTTT. The chain uses TRBV11-1 and TRBJ2-3, with a possible D match to TRBD1 (6 bases). V lost 0 bases to trimming and J lost 1 base, with 11 bases between them. Germline V gives CDR1 SGHAT, CDR2 FQDESV (reference sequence). This CDR3 is built from 16 residues.

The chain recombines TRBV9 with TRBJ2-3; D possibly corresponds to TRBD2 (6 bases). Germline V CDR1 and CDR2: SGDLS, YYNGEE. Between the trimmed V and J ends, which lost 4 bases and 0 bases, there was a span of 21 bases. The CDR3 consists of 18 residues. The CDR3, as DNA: TGTGCCAGCAGCCCGCACCTCGAGAAGCGGGTTAGCACAGATACGCAGTATTTT. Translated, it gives CASSPHLEKRVSTDTQYF. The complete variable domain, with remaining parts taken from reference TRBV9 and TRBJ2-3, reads DSGVTQTPKHLITATGQRVTLRCSPRSGDLSVYWYQQSLDQGLQFLIQYYNGEERAKGNILERFSAQQFPDLHSELNLSSLELGDSALYFCASSPHLEKRVSTDTQYFGPGTRLTVL.

The CDR3 sequence: CASSESKGLSSYGYTF. The CDR3 bases are TGTGCCAGCAGTGAATCGAAGGGGCTGAGTAGCTATGGCTACACCTTC. The chain recombines TRBV2 with TRBJ1-2; TRBD1 is a possible D gene (5 bases). Looked up from germline, CDR1 is SNHLY and CDR2 is FYNNEI. This CDR3 region has 16 residues. V dropped 2 bases and J dropped 4 bases, with 17 bases sitting between them.

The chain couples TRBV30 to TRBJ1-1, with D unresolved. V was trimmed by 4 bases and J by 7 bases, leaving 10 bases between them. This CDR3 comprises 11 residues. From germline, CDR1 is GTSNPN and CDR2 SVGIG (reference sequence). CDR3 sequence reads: CAWKGVDEAFF. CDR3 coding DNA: TGTGCCTGGAAGGGAGTGGATGAAGCTTTCTTT.

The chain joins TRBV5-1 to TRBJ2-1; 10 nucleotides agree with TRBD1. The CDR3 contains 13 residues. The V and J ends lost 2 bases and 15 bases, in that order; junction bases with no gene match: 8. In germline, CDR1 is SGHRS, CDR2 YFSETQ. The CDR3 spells CASSFGQGVSPFF. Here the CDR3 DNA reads TGCGCCAGCAGCTTCGGACAGGGGGTTTCGCCGTTCTTC.

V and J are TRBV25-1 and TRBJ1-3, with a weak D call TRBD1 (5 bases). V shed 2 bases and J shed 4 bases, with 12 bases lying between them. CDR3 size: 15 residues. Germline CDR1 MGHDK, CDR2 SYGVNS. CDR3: CASSEPGSQGNTIYF. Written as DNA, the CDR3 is TGTGCCAGCAGTGAACCAGGGTCACAAGGAAACACCATATATTTT.

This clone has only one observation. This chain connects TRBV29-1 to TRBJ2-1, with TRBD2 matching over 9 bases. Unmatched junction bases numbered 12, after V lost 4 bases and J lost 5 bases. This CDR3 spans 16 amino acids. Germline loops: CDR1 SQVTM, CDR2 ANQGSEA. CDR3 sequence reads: CSVVKGFSGSNNEQFF. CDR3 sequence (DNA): TGCAGCGTTGTAAAAGGATTTAGCGGGAGCAACAATGAGCAGTTCTTC.

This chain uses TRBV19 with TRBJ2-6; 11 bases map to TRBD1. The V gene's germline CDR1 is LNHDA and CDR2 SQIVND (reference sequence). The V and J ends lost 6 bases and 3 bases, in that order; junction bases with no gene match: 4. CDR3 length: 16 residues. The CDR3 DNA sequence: TGTGCCAGTAGAGGACAGGGGGCAAGTGGGGCCAACGTCCTGACTTTC. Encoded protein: CASRGQGASGANVLTF.

CDR3 DNA sequence: TGTGCCGGGGGGGGGCTTACCACTGAAGCTTTCTTT. It codes for CAGGGLTTEAFF. V gene TRBV28 combines with J gene TRBJ1-1; maybe TRBD1 (6 bases). The V and J ends lost 11 bases and 4 bases respectively, with 14 bases between them. The CDR3 spans 12 residues. Germline V gene lookup returns CDR1 MDHEN and CDR2 SYDVKM.

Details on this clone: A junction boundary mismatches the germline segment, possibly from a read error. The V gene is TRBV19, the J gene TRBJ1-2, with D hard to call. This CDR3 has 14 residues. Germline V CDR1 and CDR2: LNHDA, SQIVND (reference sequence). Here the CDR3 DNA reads TGTGCCAGTAGTATACTCGGAGCGGTCGTAGTTCTATGGTTC. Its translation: CASSILGAVVVLWF.

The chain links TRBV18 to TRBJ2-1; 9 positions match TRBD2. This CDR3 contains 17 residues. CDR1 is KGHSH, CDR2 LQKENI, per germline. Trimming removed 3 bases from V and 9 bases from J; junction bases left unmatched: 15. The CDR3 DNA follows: TGTGCCAGCTCACCCGGGACTAGCAGGAACCAAGATCGTGAGCAGTTCTTC. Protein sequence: CASSPGTSRNQDREQFF.

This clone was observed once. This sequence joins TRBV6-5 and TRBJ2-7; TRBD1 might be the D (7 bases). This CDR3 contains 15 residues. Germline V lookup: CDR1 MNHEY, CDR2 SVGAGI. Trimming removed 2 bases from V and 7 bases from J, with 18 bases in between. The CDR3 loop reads CASSYGGGGMWEQYF. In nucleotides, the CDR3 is TGTGCCAGCAGTTACGGAGGGGGCGGCATGTGGGAGCAGTACTTC.

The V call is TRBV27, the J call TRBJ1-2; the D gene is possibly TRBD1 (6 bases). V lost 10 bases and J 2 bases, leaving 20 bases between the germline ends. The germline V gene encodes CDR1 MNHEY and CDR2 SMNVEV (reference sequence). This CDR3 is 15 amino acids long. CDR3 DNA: TGTGCCACAGCAATCCCGGGACACCCCAACTATGGCTACACCTTC. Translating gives CATAIPGHPNYGYTF.

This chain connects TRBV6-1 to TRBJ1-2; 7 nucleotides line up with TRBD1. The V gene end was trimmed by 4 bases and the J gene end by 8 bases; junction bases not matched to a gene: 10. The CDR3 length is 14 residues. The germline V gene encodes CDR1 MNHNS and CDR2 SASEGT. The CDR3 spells CASSGLQGLGGYTF. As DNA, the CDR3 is TGTGCCAGCAGTGGATTACAGGGGCTAGGGGGCTACACCTTC.

The CDR3 spells CASRSGAYGYTF. The CDR3 DNA sequence: TGTGCCAGCAGGAGCGGAGCCTATGGCTACACCTTC. The rearrangement uses TRBV2 and TRBJ1-2, with D unclear. Germline V gene lookup returns CDR1 SNHLY and CDR2 FYNNEI. Trimming took 6 bases from V and 4 from J, leaving 9 bases between them. This CDR3 has 12 residues.

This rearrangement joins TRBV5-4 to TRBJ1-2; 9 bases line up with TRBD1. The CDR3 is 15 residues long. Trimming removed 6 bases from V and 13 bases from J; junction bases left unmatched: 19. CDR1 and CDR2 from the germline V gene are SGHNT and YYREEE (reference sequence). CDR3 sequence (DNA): TGTGCCAGCATCATTTGGGACAGGGCTACTATAGACTGCACCTTC. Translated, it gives CASIIWDRATIDCTF. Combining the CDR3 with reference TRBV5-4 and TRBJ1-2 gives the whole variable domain ETGVTQSPTHLIKTRGQQVTLRCSSQSGHNTVSWYQQALGQGPQFIFQYYREEENGRGNFPPRFSGLQFPNYSSELNVNALELDDSALYLCASIIWDRATIDCTFGSGTRLTVV.

Here the CDR3 reads CSASPGRRQFF. CDR3 DNA: TGCAGTGCTAGTCCGGGGAGGAGGCAGTTCTTC. The chain employs TRBV20-1 and TRBJ2-1; a weak D match, TRBD2 (6 bases). V gave up 3 bases and J gave up 12 bases, with 12 bases separating them. Germline V gene lookup returns CDR1 DFQATT and CDR2 SNEGSKA (reference sequence). This CDR3 region has 11 residues.

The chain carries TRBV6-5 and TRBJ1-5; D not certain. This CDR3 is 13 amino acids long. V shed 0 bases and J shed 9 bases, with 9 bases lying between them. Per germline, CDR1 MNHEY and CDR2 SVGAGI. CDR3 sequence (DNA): TGTGCCAGCAGTTACTCGAGTATTACGCCCCAGCATTTT. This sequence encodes CASSYSSITPQHF.

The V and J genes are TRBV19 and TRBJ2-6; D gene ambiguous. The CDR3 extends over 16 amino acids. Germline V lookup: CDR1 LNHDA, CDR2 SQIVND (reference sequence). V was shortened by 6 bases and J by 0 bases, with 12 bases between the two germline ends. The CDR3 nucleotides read TGTGCCAGTAGGCCCACCGGGTCCTCTGGGGCCAACGTCCTGACTTTC. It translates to CASRPTGSSGANVLTF.

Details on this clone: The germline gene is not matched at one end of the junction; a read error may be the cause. For the CDR3, the DNA is TGTTCCAGCAGGTGGGGGACAGGATATTTCTCTGGGGCCAACGTCCTGACTTTC. Residues: CSSRWGTGYFSGANVLTF. V usage is TRBV7-9 and J usage is TRBJ2-6, with 8 bases aligning to TRBD1. The CDR3 extends over 18 amino acids. Germline-derived CDR1 and CDR2 are SEHNR and FQNEAQ (reference sequence).

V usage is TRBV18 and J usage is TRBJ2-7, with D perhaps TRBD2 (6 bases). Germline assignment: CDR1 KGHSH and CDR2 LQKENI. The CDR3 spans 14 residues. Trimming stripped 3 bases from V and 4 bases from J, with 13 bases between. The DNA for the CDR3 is TGTGCCAGCTCACCCTCGGGAGCTGGATACGAGCAGTACTTC. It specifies CASSPSGAGYEQYF.

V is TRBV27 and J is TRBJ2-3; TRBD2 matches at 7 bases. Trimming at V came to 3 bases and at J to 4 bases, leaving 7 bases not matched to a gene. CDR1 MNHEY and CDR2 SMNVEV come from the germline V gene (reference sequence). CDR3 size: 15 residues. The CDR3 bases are TGTGCCAGCAGTTTGTTTGGCGGGAGTGCAGATACGCAGTATTTT. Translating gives CASSLFGGSADTQYF.

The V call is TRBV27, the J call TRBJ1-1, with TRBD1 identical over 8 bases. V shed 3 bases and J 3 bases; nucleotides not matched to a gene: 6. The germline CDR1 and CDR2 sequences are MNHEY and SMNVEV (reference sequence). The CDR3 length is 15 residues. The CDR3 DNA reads TGTGCCAGCAGTTTTTCAGGGGGCGAGTACACTGAAGCTTTCTTT. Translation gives CASSFSGGEYTEAFF.

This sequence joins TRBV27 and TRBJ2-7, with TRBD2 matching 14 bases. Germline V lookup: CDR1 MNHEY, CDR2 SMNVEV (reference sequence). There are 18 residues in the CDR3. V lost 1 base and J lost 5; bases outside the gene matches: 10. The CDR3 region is CASSLFPLTSGRANEQYF. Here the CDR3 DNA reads TGTGCCAGCAGTTTATTCCCCTTGACTAGCGGGAGGGCCAACGAGCAGTACTTC.

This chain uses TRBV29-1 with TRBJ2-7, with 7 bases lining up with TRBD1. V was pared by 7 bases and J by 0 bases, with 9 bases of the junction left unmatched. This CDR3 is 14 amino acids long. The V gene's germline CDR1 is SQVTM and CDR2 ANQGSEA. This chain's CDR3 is CSALRDRDSYEQYF. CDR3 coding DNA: TGCAGCGCGCTCCGGGACAGAGACTCCTACGAGCAGTACTTC.

The CDR3 here is CASRRGQGEGKLFF. The CDR3 DNA reads TGTGCCAGCCGGCGGGGACAGGGGGAGGGAAAACTGTTTTTT. The V gene is TRBV6-7, the J gene TRBJ1-4, with 11 bases matching TRBD1. TRBV6-7 is known as an ORF, though its function is uncertain. The V gene end was trimmed by 8 bases and the J gene end by 10 bases; junction bases not matched to a gene: 9. The CDR3 is 14 amino acids.

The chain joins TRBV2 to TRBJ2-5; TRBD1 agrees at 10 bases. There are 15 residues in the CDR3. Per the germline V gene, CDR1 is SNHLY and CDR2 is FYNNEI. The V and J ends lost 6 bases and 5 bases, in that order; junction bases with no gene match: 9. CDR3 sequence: CASSEGQGRRETQYF. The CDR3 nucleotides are TGTGCCAGCAGCGAGGGACAGGGGAGGAGGGAGACCCAGTACTTC.

This chain's CDR3 is CAWSDLGSIGDTQYF. CDR3 coding DNA: TGTGCCTGGAGCGATTTGGGCTCCATTGGAGATACGCAGTATTTT. The chain employs TRBV30 and TRBJ2-3; no clear D. The CDR3 length is 15 residues. The V gene lost 3 bases and the J gene lost 5 bases, with 18 bases spanning the gap. Germline loops: CDR1 GTSNPN, CDR2 SVGIG (reference sequence). Supplemented by reference TRBV30 and TRBJ2-3, the full variable domain reads SQTIHQWPATLVQPVGSPLSLECTVEGTSNPNLYWYRQAAGRGLQLLFYSVGIGQISSEVPQNLSASRPQDRQFILSSKKLLLSDSGFYLCAWSDLGSIGDTQYFGPGTRLTVL.

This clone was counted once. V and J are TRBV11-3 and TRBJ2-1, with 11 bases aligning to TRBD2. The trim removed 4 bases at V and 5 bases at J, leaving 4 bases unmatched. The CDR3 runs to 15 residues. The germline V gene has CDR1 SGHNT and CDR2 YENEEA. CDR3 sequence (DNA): TGTGCCAGCAGCTCTCAGACTAGCGGGAACAATGAGCAGTTCTTC. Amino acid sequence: CASSSQTSGNNEQFF.